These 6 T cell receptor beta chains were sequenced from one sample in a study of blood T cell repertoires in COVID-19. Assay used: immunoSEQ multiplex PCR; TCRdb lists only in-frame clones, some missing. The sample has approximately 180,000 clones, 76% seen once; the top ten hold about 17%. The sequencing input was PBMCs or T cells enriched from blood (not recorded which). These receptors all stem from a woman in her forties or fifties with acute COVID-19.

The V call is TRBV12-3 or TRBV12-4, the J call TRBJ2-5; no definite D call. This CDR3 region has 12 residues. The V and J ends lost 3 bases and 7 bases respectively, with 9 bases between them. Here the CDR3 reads CASSFPTRTQYF. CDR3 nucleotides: TGTGCCAGCAGTTTCCCCACAAGGACCCAGTACTTC.

In nucleotides, the CDR3 is TGTGCCAGCAGCTTACGGGGTCAAGAGACCCAGTACTTC. Encoded protein: CASSLRGQETQYF. The rearrangement uses TRBV7-3 and TRBJ2-5; tentatively, D is TRBD2 (5 bases). CDR1 and CDR2 from the germline V gene are SGHTA and FQGTGA. The CDR3 is made up of 13 amino acids. With 2 bases removed from V and 2 bases from J, the gap between germline ends came to 6 bases.

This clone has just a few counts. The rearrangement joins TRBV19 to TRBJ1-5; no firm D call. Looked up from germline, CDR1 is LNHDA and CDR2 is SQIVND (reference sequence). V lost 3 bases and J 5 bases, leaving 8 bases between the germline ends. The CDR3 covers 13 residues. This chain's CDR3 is CASSIFSDQPQHF. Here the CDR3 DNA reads TGTGCCAGTAGTATCTTTTCGGATCAGCCCCAGCATTTT.

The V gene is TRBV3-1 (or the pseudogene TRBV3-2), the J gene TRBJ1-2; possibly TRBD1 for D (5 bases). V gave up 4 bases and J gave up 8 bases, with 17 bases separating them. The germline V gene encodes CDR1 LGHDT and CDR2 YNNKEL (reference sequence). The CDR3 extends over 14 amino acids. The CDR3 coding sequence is TGTGCCAGCAGCCTCCGCGGGAGGGGCGGCGGCTACACCTTC. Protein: CASSLRGRGGGYTF.

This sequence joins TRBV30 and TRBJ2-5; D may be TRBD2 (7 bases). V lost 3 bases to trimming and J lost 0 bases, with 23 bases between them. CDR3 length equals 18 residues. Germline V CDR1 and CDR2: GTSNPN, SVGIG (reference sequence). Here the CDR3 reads CAWREPGGSGEYQETQYF. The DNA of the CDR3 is TGTGCCTGGAGAGAACCGGGGGGCAGCGGGGAATACCAAGAGACCCAGTACTTC.

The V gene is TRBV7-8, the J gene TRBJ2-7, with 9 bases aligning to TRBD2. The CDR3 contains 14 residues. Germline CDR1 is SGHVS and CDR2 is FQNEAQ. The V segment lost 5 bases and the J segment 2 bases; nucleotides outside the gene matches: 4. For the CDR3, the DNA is TGTGCCAGCAGCCGGGAGCGGGGGGCCTACGAGCAGTACGTC. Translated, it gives CASSRERGAYEQYV.